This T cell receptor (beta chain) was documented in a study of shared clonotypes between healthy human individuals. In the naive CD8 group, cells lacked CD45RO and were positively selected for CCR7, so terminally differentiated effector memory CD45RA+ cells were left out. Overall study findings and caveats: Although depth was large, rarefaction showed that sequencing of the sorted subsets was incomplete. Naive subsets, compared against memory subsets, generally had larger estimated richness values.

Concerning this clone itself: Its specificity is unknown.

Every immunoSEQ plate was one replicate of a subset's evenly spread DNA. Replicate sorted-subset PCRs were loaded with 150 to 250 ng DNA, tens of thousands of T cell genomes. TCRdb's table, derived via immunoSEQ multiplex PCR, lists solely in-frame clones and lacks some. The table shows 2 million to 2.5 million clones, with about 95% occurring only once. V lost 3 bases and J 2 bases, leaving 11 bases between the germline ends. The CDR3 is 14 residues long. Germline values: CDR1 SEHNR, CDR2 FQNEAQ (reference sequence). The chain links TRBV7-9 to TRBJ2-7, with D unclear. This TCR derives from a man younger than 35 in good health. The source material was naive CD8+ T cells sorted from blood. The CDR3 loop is CASSLSGLPYEQYF. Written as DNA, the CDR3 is TGTGCCAGCAGCTTGTCTGGGTTACCCTACGAGCAGTACTTC.